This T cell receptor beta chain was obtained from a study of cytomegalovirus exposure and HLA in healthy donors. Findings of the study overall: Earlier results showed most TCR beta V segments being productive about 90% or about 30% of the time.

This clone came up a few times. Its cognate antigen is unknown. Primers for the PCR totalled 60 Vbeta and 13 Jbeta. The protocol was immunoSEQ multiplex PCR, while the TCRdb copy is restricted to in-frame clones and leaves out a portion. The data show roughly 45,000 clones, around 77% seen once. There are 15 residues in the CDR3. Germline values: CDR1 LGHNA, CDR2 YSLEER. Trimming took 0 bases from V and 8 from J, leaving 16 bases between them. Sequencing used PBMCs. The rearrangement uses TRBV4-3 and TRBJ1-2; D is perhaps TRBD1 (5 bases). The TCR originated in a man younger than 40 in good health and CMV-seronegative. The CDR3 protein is CASSQDISPGPGYTF. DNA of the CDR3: TGCGCCAGCAGCCAAGATATTTCCCCAGGGCCCGGCTACACCTTC.